One and the same sample provided the 27 T cell receptor beta chains below, sequenced in a study of CXCR3-negative and CXCR3-positive naive CD8 T cells. The TRB libraries of cDNA were built by UMI-labeled 5' RACE. TCRdb reprocessed the 5' RACE reads and keeps a single row for each CDR3 protein, giving no DNA. The repertoire table contains about 41,000 distinct CDR3 sequences. The sample comprised naive CXCR3- CD8+ T cells from blood. Documented subset: CD45RO-CCR7+CD27+CD95- naive CD8+ T cells lacking CXCR3 (TNR3-). The receptors stem from a human donor in good health. Some clones in this sample may be carry-over from other donors' samples.

The rearrangement uses TRBV6-1 and TRBJ2-2; TCRdb outputs TRBD2, but without DNA this stays unchecked. Per the germline V gene, CDR1 is MNHNS and CDR2 is SASEGT. The CDR3 spans 16 residues. The CDR3 sequence is CASSEEAGDSTGELFF.

V usage is TRBV25-1 and J usage is TRBJ1-5; without DNA, the TCRdb call of TRBD1 cannot be checked. The germline V gene has CDR1 MGHDK and CDR2 SYGVNS. The CDR3 has 16 residues. The chain's CDR3 is CASSDGGGSETQPQHF.

This CDR3 is CASSPSGANQPQHF. The V gene is TRBV13, the J gene TRBJ1-5; the TRBD1 assignment by TCRdb is unverifiable without DNA. The V gene's germline CDR1 is PRHDT and CDR2 FYEKMQ (reference sequence). The CDR3 contains 14 residues.

The V call is TRBV6-5, the J call TRBJ2-1. The CDR3 has 16 residues. Germline CDR1 is MNHEY and CDR2 is SVGAGI. The CDR3: CASSYGVEGSYNEQFF.

The chain couples TRBV11-2 to TRBJ1-2. The CDR3 covers 11 residues. The germline V gene encodes CDR1 SGHAT and CDR2 FQNNGV. CDR3 region: CASSLGGRRTF.

The gene calls are TRBV6-4 and TRBJ2-3; checking the TCRdb D call of TRBD2 is not possible without DNA. The CDR3 is made up of 17 amino acids. In germline, CDR1 is MRHNA, CDR2 SNTAGT. The CDR3 spells CASSEAWEGRATDTQYF.

The chain recombines TRBV28 with TRBJ2-5; the TRBD2 assignment by TCRdb is unverifiable without DNA. CDR3 length: 18 amino acids. Germline loops: CDR1 MDHEN, CDR2 SYDVKM. The CDR3: CASSYPGRDISSQETQYF.

This clonotype ranks as medium-sized in terms of frequency. The chain links TRBV7-6 to TRBJ2-7. The length of the CDR3 is 15 residues. Germline V gene sequence: CDR1 SGHVS, CDR2 FNYEAQ. CDR3 protein: CASSLGSGSSYEQYF. Full variable domain (remainder filled in from reference TRBV7-6 and TRBJ2-7): GAGVSQSPRYKVTKRGQDVALRCDPISGHVSLYWYRQALGQGPEFLTYFNYEAQQDKSGLPNDRFSAERPEGSISTLTIQRTEQRDSAMYRCASSLGSGSSYEQYFGPGTRLTVT.

The chain recombines TRBV7-2 with TRBJ2-1. CDR1 is SGHTA, CDR2 FQGNSA, per germline. The CDR3 extends over 16 amino acids. CDR3: CASSNPNYSRNNEQFF.

The V call is TRBV10-3, the J call TRBJ1-6; TCRdb outputs TRBD1, but without DNA this stays unchecked. The CDR3 consists of 15 residues. From germline, CDR1 is ENHRY and CDR2 SYGVKD. The CDR3 loop is CAISDQGWGNSPLHF.

This chain links TRBV11-2 with TRBJ2-1; TCRdb's D gene call, TRBD1, goes unchecked for lack of DNA. The germline CDR1 and CDR2 sequences are SGHAT and FQNNGV. The CDR3 extends over 16 amino acids. This CDR3 reads CASSPLRHSAYNEQFF. Full variable domain (remainder filled in from reference TRBV11-2 and TRBJ2-1): EAGVAQSPRYKIIEKRQSVAFWCNPISGHATLYWYQQILGQGPKLLIQFQNNGVVDDSQLPKDRFSAERLKGVDSTLKIQPAKLEDSAVYLCASSPLRHSAYNEQFFGPGTRLTVL.

The chain uses TRBV7-2 and TRBJ2-1; as DNA is missing, the TRBD2 call by TCRdb cannot be tested. The CDR3 is 16 amino acids. Per germline, CDR1 SGHTA and CDR2 FQGNSA. This CDR3 is CASSQQAGNSYNEQFF.

The chain links TRBV14 to TRBJ2-7. Germline lookup yields CDR1 SGHDN and CDR2 FVKESK. This CDR3 comprises 11 residues. The CDR3 spells CASSEDDEQYF.

The chain has TRBV5-1 and TRBJ2-1; TCRdb designates TRBD2, a call that cannot be tested without DNA. From germline, CDR1 is SGHRS and CDR2 YFSETQ. The CDR3 runs 16 residues. CDR3 region: CASSLEQGRGVLEQFF.

The V and J genes are TRBV12-3 or TRBV12-4 and TRBJ2-5. This CDR3 contains 14 residues. The CDR3 sequence: CASSLWRVQETQYF.

The genes are TRBV15 and TRBJ2-1; the D call of TRBD2 rests on TCRdb alone, since no DNA is present to check it. CDR3 length: 15 residues. Germline V gene sequence: CDR1 LNHNV, CDR2 YYDKDF (reference sequence). CDR3: CATSETSGGYNEQFF.

The chain uses TRBV5-1 and TRBJ2-2; TCRdb selects TRBD1, and the lack of DNA leaves this call unchecked. In germline, CDR1 is SGHRS, CDR2 YFSETQ. The CDR3 is 16 residues long. The CDR3 sequence: CASRPGTGDITGELFF.

The CDR3 reads CSLGQGGNEQFF. The chain is built from TRBV29-1 and TRBJ2-1; TCRdb designates TRBD1, a call that cannot be tested without DNA. This CDR3 comprises 12 residues. The V gene's germline CDR1 is SQVTM and CDR2 ANQGSEA.

CDR3: CASSYPTGGASYEQYF. V is TRBV6-2 or TRBV6-3 and J is TRBJ2-7; TCRdb gives TRBD1 as the D gene, but with no DNA this cannot be confirmed. The CDR3 has 16 residues. Germline CDR1 reads MNHEY; CDR2 reads SVGEGT.

The genes are TRBV5-5 and TRBJ1-1; the TCRdb D gene call, TRBD1, has no DNA to confirm it. CDR3 length equals 11 residues. Looked up from germline, CDR1 is SGHKS and CDR2 is YYEKEE (reference sequence). CDR3 protein: CASSFQGPLIF.

The chain uses TRBV20-1 and TRBJ2-7; there is no DNA to check the TCRdb D call of TRBD2. The CDR3 runs 16 residues. Germline-derived CDR1 and CDR2 are DFQATT and SNEGSKA (reference sequence). The CDR3 loop reads CSARTVGLAGSYEQYF.

V and J are TRBV29-1 and TRBJ2-5; TCRdb indicates TRBD1, and absent DNA this call remains unverified. This CDR3 comprises 13 residues. CDR1 and CDR2 (germline): SQVTM, ANQGSEA. CDR3: CSVVSTAQETQYF.

The chain couples TRBV12-3 or TRBV12-4 to TRBJ2-7; the TCRdb call, TRBD1, lacks DNA for checking. CDR3 length: 13 residues. CDR3 region: CASSPGTGAGEYF.

This chain joins TRBV29-1 and TRBJ1-5; TCRdb's D call of TRBD1 is untestable without DNA. The CDR3 loop spans 13 amino acids. In germline, CDR1 is SQVTM, CDR2 ANQGSEA. The CDR3 loop reads CSALDRENQPQHF.

This chain connects TRBV7-8 to TRBJ2-2. This CDR3 is built from 11 residues. The germline V gene encodes CDR1 SGHVS and CDR2 FQNEAQ. The CDR3 protein is CASAVAGELFF.

This sequence joins TRBV7-2 and TRBJ1-4; TCRdb lists TRBD1, though no DNA is available to test this call. Germline V CDR1 and CDR2: SGHTA, FQGNSA. This CDR3 is 15 amino acids long. This chain's CDR3 is CASSASGAVNEKLFF.

V is TRBV7-3 and J is TRBJ2-3; TCRdb designates TRBD1, a call that cannot be tested without DNA. Germline V gives CDR1 SGHTA, CDR2 FQGTGA. The CDR3 runs 14 residues. The CDR3 region is CASSRTGGTDTQYF.